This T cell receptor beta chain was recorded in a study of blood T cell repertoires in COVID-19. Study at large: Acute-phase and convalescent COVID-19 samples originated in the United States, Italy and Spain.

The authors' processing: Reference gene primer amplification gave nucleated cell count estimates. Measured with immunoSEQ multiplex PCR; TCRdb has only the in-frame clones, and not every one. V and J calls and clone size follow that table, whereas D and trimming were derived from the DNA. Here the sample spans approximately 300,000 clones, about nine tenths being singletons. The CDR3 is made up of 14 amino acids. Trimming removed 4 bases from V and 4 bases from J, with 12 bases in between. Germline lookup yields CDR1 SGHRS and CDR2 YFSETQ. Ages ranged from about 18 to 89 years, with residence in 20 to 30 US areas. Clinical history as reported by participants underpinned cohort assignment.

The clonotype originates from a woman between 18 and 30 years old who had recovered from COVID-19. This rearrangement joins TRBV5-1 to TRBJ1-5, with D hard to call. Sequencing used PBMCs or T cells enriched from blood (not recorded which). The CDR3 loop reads CASSPHPSNQPQHF. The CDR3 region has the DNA TGCGCCAGCAGCCCGCACCCGAGTAATCAGCCCCAGCATTTT.